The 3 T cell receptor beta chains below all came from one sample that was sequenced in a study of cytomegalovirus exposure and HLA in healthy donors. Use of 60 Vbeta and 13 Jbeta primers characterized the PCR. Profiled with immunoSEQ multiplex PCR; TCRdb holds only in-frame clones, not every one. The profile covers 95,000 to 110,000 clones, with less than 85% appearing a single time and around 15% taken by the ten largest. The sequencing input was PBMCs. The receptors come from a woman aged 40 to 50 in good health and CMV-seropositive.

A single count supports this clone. The CDR3 DNA reads as TGTGCCAGCAGCTTGACAGGTTTTTATGAAGCTTTCTTT. Translating gives CASSLTGFYEAFF. The chain carries TRBV11-2 and TRBJ1-1; a weak D match, TRBD1 (6 bases). The CDR3 has 13 residues. Trimming took 3 bases from V and 7 from J, leaving 12 bases between them. Germline V gene sequence: CDR1 SGHAT, CDR2 FQNNGV.

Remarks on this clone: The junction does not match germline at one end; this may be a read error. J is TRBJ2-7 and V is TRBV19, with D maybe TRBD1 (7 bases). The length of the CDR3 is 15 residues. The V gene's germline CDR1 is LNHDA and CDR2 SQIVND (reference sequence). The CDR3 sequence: CASTIGGGMIYEQYF. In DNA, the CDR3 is TGTGCCAGTACTATAGGAGGGGGCATGATCTACGAGCAGTACTTC. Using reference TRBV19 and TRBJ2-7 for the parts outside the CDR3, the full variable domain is DGGITQSPKYLFRKEGQNVTLSCEQNLNHDAMYWYRQDPGQGLRLIYYSQIVNDFQKGDIAEGYSVSREKKESFPLTVTSAQKNPTAFYLCASTIGGGMIYEQYFGPGTRLTVT.

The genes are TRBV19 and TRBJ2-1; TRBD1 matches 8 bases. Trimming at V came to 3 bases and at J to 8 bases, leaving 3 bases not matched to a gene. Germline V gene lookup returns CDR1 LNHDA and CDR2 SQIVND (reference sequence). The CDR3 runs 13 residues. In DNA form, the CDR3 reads TGTGCCAGTAGTATGGCAGGGGGCTATGAGCAGTTCTTC. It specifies CASSMAGGYEQFF.